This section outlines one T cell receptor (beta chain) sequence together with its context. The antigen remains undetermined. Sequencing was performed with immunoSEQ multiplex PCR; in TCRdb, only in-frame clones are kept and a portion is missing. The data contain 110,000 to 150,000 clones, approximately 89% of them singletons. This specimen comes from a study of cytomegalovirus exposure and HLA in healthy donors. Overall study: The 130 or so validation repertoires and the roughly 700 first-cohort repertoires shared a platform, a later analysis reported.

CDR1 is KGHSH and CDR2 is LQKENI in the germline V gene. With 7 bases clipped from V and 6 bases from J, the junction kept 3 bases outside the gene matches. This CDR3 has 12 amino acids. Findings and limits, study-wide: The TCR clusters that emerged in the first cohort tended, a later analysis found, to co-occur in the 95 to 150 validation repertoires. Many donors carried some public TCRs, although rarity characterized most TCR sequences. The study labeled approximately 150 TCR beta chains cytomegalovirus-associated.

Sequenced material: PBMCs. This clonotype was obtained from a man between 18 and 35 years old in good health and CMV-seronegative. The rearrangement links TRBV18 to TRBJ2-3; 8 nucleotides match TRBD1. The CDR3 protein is CASFRGPDTQYF. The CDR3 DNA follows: TGTGCCAGCTTCAGGGGGCCCGATACGCAGTATTTT.